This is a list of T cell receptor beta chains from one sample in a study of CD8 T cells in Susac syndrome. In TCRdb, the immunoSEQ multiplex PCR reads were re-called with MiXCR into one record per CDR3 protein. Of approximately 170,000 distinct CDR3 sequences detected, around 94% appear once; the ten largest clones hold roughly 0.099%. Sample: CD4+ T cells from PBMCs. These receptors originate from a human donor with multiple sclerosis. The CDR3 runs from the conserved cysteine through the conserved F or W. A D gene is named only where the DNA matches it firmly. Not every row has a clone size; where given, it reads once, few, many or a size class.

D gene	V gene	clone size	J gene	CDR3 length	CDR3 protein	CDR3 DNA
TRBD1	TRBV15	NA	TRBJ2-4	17	CATSDTGVDIAKNIQYF	TGTGCCACCAGCGATACAGGGGTCGATATAGCCAAAAACATTCAGTACTTC
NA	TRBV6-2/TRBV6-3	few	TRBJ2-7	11	CASSYYYEQYF	TGTGCCAGCAGTTACTACTACGAGCAGTACTTC
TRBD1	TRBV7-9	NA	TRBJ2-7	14	CASSFGTGGHEQYF	TGTGCCAGCAGCTTCGGGACAGGGGGTCACGAGCAGTACTTC
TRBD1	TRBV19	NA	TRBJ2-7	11	CATSDRDEQYF	TGTGCCACCTCGGACAGGGACGAGCAGTACTTC
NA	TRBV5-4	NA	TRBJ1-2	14	CASSLVADSYGYTF	TGTGCCAGCAGCTTGGTCGCAGATAGCTATGGCTACACCTTC
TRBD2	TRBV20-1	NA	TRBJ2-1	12	CSAPLLAGEQFF	TGCAGTGCTCCACTACTAGCGGGAGAGCAGTTCTTC
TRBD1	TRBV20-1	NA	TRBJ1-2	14	CSAAQGAVDYGYTF	TGCAGTGCAGCACAGGGGGCAGTGGACTATGGCTACACCTTC
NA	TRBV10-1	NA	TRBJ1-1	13	CASSERVNTEAFF	TGCGCCAGCAGTGAACGGGTGAACACTGAAGCTTTCTTT
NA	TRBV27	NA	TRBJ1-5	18	CASSLKGGVLGGNQPQHF	TGTGCCAGCAGTTTAAAGGGTGGGGTGTTGGGCGGCAATCAGCCCCAGCATTTT
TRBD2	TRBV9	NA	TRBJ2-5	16	CASSEGIAGGQETQYF	TGTGCCAGCAGCGAGGGGATAGCGGGAGGTCAAGAGACCCAGTACTTC
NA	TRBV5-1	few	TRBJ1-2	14	CASSLLGGLGGYTF	TGCGCCAGCAGCTTGCTTGGAGGTTTAGGCGGCTACACCTTC
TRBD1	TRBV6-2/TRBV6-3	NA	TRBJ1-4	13	CASGGQVGEKLFF	TGTGCCAGCGGGGGACAGGTTGGAGAAAAACTGTTTTTT
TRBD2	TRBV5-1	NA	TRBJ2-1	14	CASSLGAGDNEQFF	TGCGCCAGCAGCTTGGGAGCGGGAGACAATGAGCAGTTCTTC
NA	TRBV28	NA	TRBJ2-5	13	CASSLYRVQTQYF	TGTGCCAGCAGTTTATACAGGGTTCAGACCCAGTACTTC
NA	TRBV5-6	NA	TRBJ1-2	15	CASSSGDKDGYGYTF	TGTGCCAGCAGCTCCGGTGACAAGGACGGTTATGGCTACACCTTC